This TCR beta chain was identified in a study of pediatric ulcerative colitis. Findings of the study overall: Rectal repertoires separated controls, mild-moderate and acute severe colitis. Compared with controls, ulcerative colitis showed greater blood-rectum clone sharing.

The rectum was sampled with one to two pinch biopsies at colonoscopy. Ulcerative colitis patients received no immunosuppressive medication before the diagnostic colonoscopy. This CDR3 comprises 15 residues. Germline assignment: CDR1 SGHRS and CDR2 YFSETQ. Trimming pared 0 bases from V and 8 bases from J, leaving 14 bases between. The survey-level immunoSEQ assay was used. Measured with immunoSEQ multiplex PCR; TCRdb has only the in-frame clones, and not every one. Of some 35,000 clones listed, about three quarters were seen once; the top ten hold 1.1%. As concerns this clone: Its antigen remains unknown.

Sequenced material: gut tissue. The chain combines TRBV5-1 with TRBJ1-4, with D uncertain. This sequence was found in a boy younger than 18 with mild ulcerative colitis. CDR3 protein: CASSLAVGSKEKLFF. CDR3 in DNA: TGCGCCAGCAGCTTGGCCGTGGGCTCGAAGGAAAAACTGTTTTTT.